The 20 T cell receptor beta chains in this list originate from one sample, sequenced in a study of blood T cell repertoires in COVID-19. Data came from immunoSEQ multiplex PCR; TCRdb stores just in-frame clones and leaves some out. The data contain 200,000 to 300,000 clones, around four fifths of them singletons. Sequenced sample: peripheral blood. These TCRs come from a woman in her 70s with acute or convalescent COVID-19.

The sample holds one count of this clone. The chain links TRBV10-3 to TRBJ2-6; 8 nucleotides align to TRBD1. Germline CDR1 reads ENHRY; CDR2 reads SYGVKD. V shed 9 bases and J 3 bases; nucleotides not matched to a gene: 13. The CDR3 consists of 17 residues. The CDR3 loop is CAIAPEAGGGGANVLTF. The CDR3 DNA sequence: TGTGCCATTGCCCCCGAGGCAGGGGGCGGTGGGGCCAACGTCCTGACTTTC.

This chain joins TRBV11-3 and TRBJ2-1; TRBD1 matches 8 bases. Per the germline V gene, CDR1 is SGHNT and CDR2 is YENEEA. This CDR3 spans 15 amino acids. The V segment lost 2 bases and the J segment 6 bases; nucleotides outside the gene matches: 6. The CDR3 protein is CASSLNFGTGNEQFF. For the CDR3, the DNA is TGTGCCAGCAGCTTAAATTTTGGGACAGGCAATGAGCAGTTCTTC. The full variable domain, in which reference TRBV11-3 and TRBJ2-1 provide the parts outside the CDR3, is EAGVVQSPRYKIIEKKQPVAFWCNPISGHNTLYWYLQNLGQGPELLIRYENEEAVDDSQLPKDRFSAERLKGVDSTLKIQPAELGDSAVYLCASSLNFGTGNEQFFGPGTRLTVL.

This chain connects TRBV2 to TRBJ2-5; D gene ambiguous. The V and J ends lost 6 bases and 5 bases respectively, with 4 bases between them. The CDR3 consists of 10 residues. Germline V gives CDR1 SNHLY, CDR2 FYNNEI. CDR3 residues: CASSRETQYF. The CDR3 DNA reads TGTGCCAGCAGCCGGGAGACCCAGTACTTC.

The J gene is TRBJ2-6, the V gene TRBV19; D is undetermined. CDR1 and CDR2 from the germline V gene are LNHDA and SQIVND (reference sequence). The CDR3 runs to 15 residues. V gave up 4 bases and J gave up 0 bases, with 7 bases separating them. The CDR3 is CASSNGDSGANVLTF. CDR3 sequence (DNA): TGTGCCAGTAGTAACGGAGACTCTGGGGCCAACGTCCTGACTTTC.

V and J are TRBV2 and TRBJ1-5; possible D gene TRBD1, 6 bases. The CDR3 is made up of 15 amino acids. Per germline, CDR1 SNHLY and CDR2 FYNNEI. V dropped 6 bases and J dropped 1 base, with 13 bases sitting between them. Written as DNA, the CDR3 is TGTGCCAGCAGGCTCGCTACAGGGAGCAATCAGCCCCAGCATTTT. It translates to CASRLATGSNQPQHF. The variable domain in full, with the rest retrieved from reference TRBV2 and TRBJ1-5, is EPEVTQTPSHQVTQMGQEVILRCVPISNHLYFYWYRQILGQKVEFLVSFYNNEISEKSEIFDDQFSVERPDGSNFTLKIRSTKLEDSAMYFCASRLATGSNQPQHFGDGTRLSIL.

The chain has TRBV3-1 (or the pseudogene TRBV3-2) and TRBJ2-1; a weak D match, TRBD1 (6 bases). CDR3 length equals 14 residues. The germline V gene encodes CDR1 LGHDT and CDR2 YNNKEL (reference sequence). The V and J ends lost 1 base and 7 bases respectively, with 11 bases between them. CDR3 region: CASSQANRVNEQFF. Written as DNA, the CDR3 is TGTGCCAGCAGCCAAGCGAACAGGGTTAATGAGCAGTTCTTC.

In its sample, this clone was seen once. The gene calls are TRBV6-4 and TRBJ1-6; D is uncertain. The CDR3 is made up of 14 amino acids. Trimming shortened V by 0 bases and J by 6 bases, and 6 bases separated the two germline ends. Germline values: CDR1 MRHNA, CDR2 SNTAGT. The DNA of the CDR3 is TGTGCCAGCAGTGACTCGTCGGGTAATTCACCCCTCCACTTT. It encodes CASSDSSGNSPLHF.

The chain employs TRBV6-1 and TRBJ1-5, with TRBD1 matching over 8 bases. Trimming cost V 3 bases and J 7 bases; bases outside gene matches: 8. The CDR3 has 15 residues. Germline CDR1 reads MNHNS; CDR2 reads SASEGT. The CDR3 reads CASSDRPGGGQPQHF. DNA for the CDR3: TGTGCCAGCAGTGACCGACCAGGGGGCGGACAGCCCCAGCATTTT.

The gene calls are TRBV5-1 and TRBJ1-6; 9 bases align to TRBD1. V was pared by 0 bases and J by 4 bases, with 5 bases of the junction left unmatched. The V gene's germline CDR1 is SGHRS and CDR2 YFSETQ. The CDR3 sequence is 17 residues long. The CDR3 sequence is CASSLGRTGAYNSPLHF. The CDR3, as DNA: TGCGCCAGCAGCTTGGGGAGGACAGGGGCTTATAATTCACCCCTCCACTTT.

J is TRBJ1-2 and V is TRBV28, with 8 nucleotides matching TRBD1. The length of the CDR3 is 12 residues. The germline gives CDR1 MDHEN, CDR2 SYDVKM. J gave up 10 bases and V 5 bases, and 6 bases lay outside the gene matches. The CDR3 protein is CASSTPTGDYTF. In DNA, the CDR3 is TGTGCCAGCAGTACTCCGACAGGGGACTACACCTTC.

This clone was detected only once. The V and J genes are TRBV12-3 or TRBV12-4 and TRBJ2-2; no clear D gene. The CDR3 runs 11 residues. The germline V and J ends were trimmed by 7 bases and 3 bases, with 3 bases remaining between them. CDR3 coding DNA: TGTGCCAGCACCTACACCGGGGAGCTGTTTTTT. Translating gives CASTYTGELFF.

This chain connects TRBV7-2 to TRBJ2-3; a possible D gene is TRBD2 (5 bases). From germline, CDR1 is SGHTA and CDR2 FQGNSA. This CDR3 region has 15 residues. V gave up 2 bases and J gave up 2 bases, with 11 bases separating them. DNA for the CDR3: TGTGCCAGCAGCTTAACCTACCGGGACACAGATACGCAGTATTTT. It yields the protein CASSLTYRDTDTQYF.

The rearrangement joins TRBV7-6 to TRBJ2-7, with TRBD2 matching 8 bases. J was trimmed by 3 bases and V by 3 bases; bases with no gene match: 7. This CDR3 is 15 amino acids long. In germline, CDR1 is SGHVS, CDR2 FNYEAQ. CDR3 nucleotide sequence: TGTGCCAGCAGCTTGGCGGGGGGCACGGGCTACGAGCAGTACTTC. Translation gives CASSLAGGTGYEQYF.

The rearrangement joins TRBV19 to TRBJ1-1; 8 nucleotides agree with TRBD1. Losses at the gene ends were 2 bases for V and 8 bases for J; bases not matched to a gene: 7. The CDR3 is 14 amino acids. The germline V gene encodes CDR1 LNHDA and CDR2 SQIVND (reference sequence). CDR3 in amino acids: CASSITFRGPEAFF. In nucleotides, the CDR3 is TGTGCCAGTAGTATAACATTCAGGGGGCCGGAAGCTTTCTTT. Full variable domain (remainder filled in from reference TRBV19 and TRBJ1-1): DGGITQSPKYLFRKEGQNVTLSCEQNLNHDAMYWYRQDPGQGLRLIYYSQIVNDFQKGDIAEGYSVSREKKESFPLTVTSAQKNPTAFYLCASSITFRGPEAFFGQGTRLTVV.

The table lists this clone with a few counts. The rearrangement uses TRBV6-5 and TRBJ2-2, with D possibly TRBD2 on 6 matching bases. This CDR3 is built from 15 residues. Looked up from germline, CDR1 is MNHEY and CDR2 is SVGAGI. Trimming took 5 bases from V and 3 from J, leaving 13 bases between them. DNA of the CDR3: TGTGCCAGCAGTACAGGAGGGGTGGACACCGGGGAGCTGTTTTTT. Protein product: CASSTGGVDTGELFF.

The rearrangement links TRBV14 to TRBJ2-5; the D gene is possibly TRBD1 (6 bases). The germline V gene has CDR1 SGHDN and CDR2 FVKESK. The CDR3 consists of 14 residues. Trimming removed 4 bases from V and 3 bases from J, with 12 bases in between. For the CDR3, the DNA is TGTGCCAGCAGCCTTCTGGGGGCAGAAGAGACCCAGTACTTC. It specifies CASSLLGAEETQYF.

The chain links TRBV7-2 to TRBJ2-3; D is uncertain. The CDR3 covers 14 residues. Trimming cost V 5 bases and J 4 bases, with 13 bases left between them. Per germline, CDR1 SGHTA and CDR2 FQGNSA. The CDR3 loop reads CASSIRQVPDTQYF. CDR3 nucleotides: TGTGCCAGCAGCATCAGACAAGTCCCAGATACGCAGTATTTT.

The V call is TRBV5-4, the J call TRBJ2-3; TRBD2 agrees at 13 bases. Germline V lookup: CDR1 SGHNT, CDR2 YYREEE (reference sequence). The CDR3 sequence is 15 residues long. Trimming cost V 5 bases and J 6 bases; bases outside gene matches: 6. CDR3 sequence (DNA): TGTGCCAGCAGTCTTACTAGCGGGGGGGAGGATACGCAGTATTTT. It translates to CASSLTSGGEDTQYF.

The chain couples TRBV20-1 to TRBJ1-2; D ambiguous. V was pared by 3 bases and J by 0 bases, with 5 bases between. Germline CDR1 DFQATT, CDR2 SNEGSKA (reference sequence). The CDR3 loop spans 12 amino acids. The CDR3 nucleotides are TGCAGTGCTAGTACAGCTAACTATGGCTACACCTTC. This codes for CSASTANYGYTF.

This clone was counted between two and nine times. This chain uses TRBV7-9 with TRBJ2-7; 9 bases fit TRBD2. Per germline, CDR1 SEHNR and CDR2 FQNEAQ (reference sequence). This CDR3 is 14 amino acids long. V was clipped by 5 bases and J by 3 bases; unmatched bases: 5. CDR3 protein: CASSPSGANYEQYF. The CDR3 nucleotides are TGTGCCAGCAGCCCTAGCGGGGCTAACTACGAGCAGTACTTC.